This TCR beta chain was obtained from a study of cytomegalovirus exposure and HLA in healthy donors. General study results and limits: Reports state that TCR beta sequences accurately predicted most subjects' HLA-A and HLA-B alleles. It was taken for granted in presence/absence analyses that sequencing depth across donors was roughly uniform.

Germline CDR1 and CDR2: SNHLY and FYNNEI. This CDR3 has 14 residues. Trimming cost V 6 bases and J 1 base; bases outside gene matches: 4. A remark on this clone: What it recognizes is unknown.

Amplification used 60 Vbeta primers and 13 Jbeta primers. TCRdb's table, derived via immunoSEQ multiplex PCR, lists solely in-frame clones and lacks some. This sample's clone table lists tens of thousands of clones. The chain links TRBV2 to TRBJ1-1; TRBD1 matches at 8 bases. Sequenced material: PBMCs. The receptor was isolated from a female donor in good health and CMV-seropositive. CDR3 in amino acids: CASRWTGRNTEAFF. CDR3 nucleotide sequence: TGTGCCAGCAGGTGGACAGGGAGGAACACTGAAGCTTTCTTT.